This T cell receptor (beta chain) is from a study of blood T cell repertoires in COVID-19. Study-wide context: The United States, Italy and Spain were the sources of the acute and convalescent COVID-19 samples. Sample material is recorded as cDNA or gDNA derived from T cells, B-cell-depleted T cells, or PBMCs.

V lost 0 bases, J lost 2 bases, and 12 bases lay in between. This CDR3 is built from 16 residues. Germline V CDR1 and CDR2: SGDLS, YYNGEE. This clone is a singleton in its sample. Methods used by the authors: Estimation of nucleated cell counts relied on the amplification of reference gene primers. The protocol was immunoSEQ multiplex PCR, while the TCRdb copy is restricted to in-frame clones and leaves out a portion. The V and J calls and the clone size are those of that table, but D and trimming were determined from the DNA. In the table there are 120,000 or so clones, 80% to 90% of which are singletons.

The chain recombines TRBV9 with TRBJ2-1, with D maybe TRBD2 (5 bases). The origin of this receptor is an older woman with acute or convalescent COVID-19. Sample: peripheral blood. The CDR3 DNA reads as TGTGCCAGCAGCGTAGAGGGTAGCGCCACCTACAATGAGCAGTTCTTC. Translation: CASSVEGSATYNEQFF.